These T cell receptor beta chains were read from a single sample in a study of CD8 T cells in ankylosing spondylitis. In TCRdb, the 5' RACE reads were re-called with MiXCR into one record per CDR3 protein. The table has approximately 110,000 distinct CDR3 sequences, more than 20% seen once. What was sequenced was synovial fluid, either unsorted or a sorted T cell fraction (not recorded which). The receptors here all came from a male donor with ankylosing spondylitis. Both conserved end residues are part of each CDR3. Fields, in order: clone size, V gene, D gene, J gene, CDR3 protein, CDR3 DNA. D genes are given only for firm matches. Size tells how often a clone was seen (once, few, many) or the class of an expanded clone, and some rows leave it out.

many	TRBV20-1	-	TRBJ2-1	CSGREGIDEQFF	TGCAGTGGTCGAGAGGGGATCGATGAGCAGTTCTTC
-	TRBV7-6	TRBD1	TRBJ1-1	CASSANPQGAPLAFF	TGTGCCAGCAGCGCAAACCCACAGGGGGCTCCTCTAGCTTTCTTT
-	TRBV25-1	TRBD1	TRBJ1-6	CASGTGAASPLHF	TGTGCCAGCGGGACAGGGGCTGCTTCGCCCCTCCACTTT
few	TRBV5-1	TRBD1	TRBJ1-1	CASRTGEGIAEAFF	TGCGCCAGCAGGACAGGGGAAGGAATCGCTGAAGCTTTCTTT
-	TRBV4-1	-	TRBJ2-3	CASSQGVMEGADTQYF	TGCGCCAGCAGCCAAGGAGTTATGGAGGGGGCAGATACGCAGTATTTT
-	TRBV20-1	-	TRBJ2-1	CSANQGPTSYNEQFF	TGCAGTGCTAACCAGGGTCCCACGTCCTACAATGAGCAGTTCTTC
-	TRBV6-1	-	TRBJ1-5	CASSAWSNQPQHF	TGTGCCAGCAGTGCGTGGAGCAATCAGCCCCAGCATTTT
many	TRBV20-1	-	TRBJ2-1	CSAKGTYNEQFF	TGCAGTGCTAAAGGGACTTACAATGAGCAGTTCTTC
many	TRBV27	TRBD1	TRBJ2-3	CASSWDRGTDTQYF	TGTGCCAGCAGTTGGGACAGGGGCACAGATACGCAGTATTTT
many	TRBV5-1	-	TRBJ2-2	CASSLGQLGMGELFF	TGCGCCAGCAGCTTGGGGCAGCTTGGTATGGGGGAGCTGTTTTTT
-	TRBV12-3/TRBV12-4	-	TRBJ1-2	CASSLMRPQGHYGYTF	TGTGCCAGCAGTTTAATGCGCCCTCAGGGACACTATGGCTACACCTTC
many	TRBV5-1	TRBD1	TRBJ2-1	CASSLEGTGTYNEQFF	TGCGCCAGCAGCTTGGAGGGGACAGGGACCTACAATGAGCAGTTCTTC
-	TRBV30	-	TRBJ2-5	CAWSVLGRRVETQYF	TGTGCCTGGAGTGTATTAGGTCGCCGCGTGGAGACCCAGTACTTC
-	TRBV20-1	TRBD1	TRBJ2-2	CSASLTGGYRTGELFF	TGCAGTGCTAGTTTGACAGGGGGCTATCGGACCGGGGAGCTGTTTTTT
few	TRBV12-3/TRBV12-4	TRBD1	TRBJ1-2	CASRQGASYGYTF	TGTGCCAGCAGGCAGGGGGCGAGCTATGGCTACACCTTC